This TCR beta chain derives from a study of cytomegalovirus exposure and HLA in healthy donors. This PCR relied on a set of 60 Vbeta primers and 13 Jbeta primers. The data were produced by immunoSEQ multiplex PCR, yet TCRdb's version contains in-frame clones alone and is incomplete. This sample has 95,000 to 130,000 clones; about 68% occur once, and the top ten carry around 9.7%. V gave up 0 bases and J gave up 5 bases; unmatched junction bases: 8. Looked up from germline, CDR1 is SGHRS and CDR2 is YFSETQ. The CDR3 is 16 residues long. Sequencing was performed on PBMCs. The clonotype originates from a woman in her 40s in good health and CMV-seropositive. The V and J genes are TRBV5-1 and TRBJ2-4; 7 bases match TRBD2. Here the CDR3 DNA reads TGCGCCAGCAGCTTGGCCCCGGGAGGTGGCCAAAACATTCAGTACTTC. The encoded protein is CASSLAPGGGQNIQYF.